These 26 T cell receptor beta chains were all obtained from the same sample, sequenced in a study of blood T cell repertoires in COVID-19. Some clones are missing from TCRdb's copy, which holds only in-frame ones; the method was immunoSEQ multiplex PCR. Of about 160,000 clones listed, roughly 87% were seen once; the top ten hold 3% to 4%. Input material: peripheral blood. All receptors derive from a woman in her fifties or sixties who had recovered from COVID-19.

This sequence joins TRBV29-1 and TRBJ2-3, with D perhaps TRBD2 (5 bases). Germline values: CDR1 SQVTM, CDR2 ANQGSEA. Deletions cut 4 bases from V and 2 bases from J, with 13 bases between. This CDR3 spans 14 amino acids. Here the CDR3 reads CSVGLAYATDTQYF. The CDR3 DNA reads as TGCAGCGTTGGATTAGCGTACGCCACAGATACGCAGTATTTT.

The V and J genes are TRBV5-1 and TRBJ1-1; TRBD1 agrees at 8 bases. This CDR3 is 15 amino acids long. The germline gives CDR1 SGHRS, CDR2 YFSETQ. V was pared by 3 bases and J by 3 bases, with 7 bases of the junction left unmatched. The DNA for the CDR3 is TGCGCCAGCAGCTCCCCCTCGACAGGGGACACTGAAGCTTTCTTT. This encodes CASSSPSTGDTEAFF.

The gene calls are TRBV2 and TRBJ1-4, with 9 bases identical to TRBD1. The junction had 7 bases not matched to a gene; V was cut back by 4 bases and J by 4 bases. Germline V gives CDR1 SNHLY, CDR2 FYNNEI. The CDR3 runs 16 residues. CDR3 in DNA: TGTGCCAGCAGTGGAGACAGGGGGACTCTTAATGAAAAACTGTTTTTT. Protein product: CASSGDRGTLNEKLFF.

CDR3 coding DNA: TGCGCCAGCAACGGGGAAGCCTACGAGCAGTACTTC. This sequence encodes CASNGEAYEQYF. This sequence joins TRBV5-1 and TRBJ2-7, with a weak D call TRBD2 (5 bases). Trimming pared 6 bases from V and 2 bases from J, leaving 9 bases between. CDR3 length: 12 amino acids. CDR1 SGHRS and CDR2 YFSETQ come from the germline V gene.

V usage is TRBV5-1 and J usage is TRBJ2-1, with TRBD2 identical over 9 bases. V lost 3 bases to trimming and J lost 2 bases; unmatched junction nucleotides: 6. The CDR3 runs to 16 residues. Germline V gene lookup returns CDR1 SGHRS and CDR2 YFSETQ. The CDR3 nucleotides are TGCGCCAGCAGCTGGGCGACTAGCGGAGCCTACAATGAGCAGTTCTTC. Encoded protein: CASSWATSGAYNEQFF.

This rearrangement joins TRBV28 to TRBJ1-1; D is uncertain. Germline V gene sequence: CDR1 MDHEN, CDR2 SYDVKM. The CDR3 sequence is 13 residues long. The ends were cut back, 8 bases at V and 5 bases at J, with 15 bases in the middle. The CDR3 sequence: CASRWGGWTEAFF. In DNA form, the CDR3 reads TGTGCCAGCCGTTGGGGAGGATGGACTGAAGCTTTCTTT.

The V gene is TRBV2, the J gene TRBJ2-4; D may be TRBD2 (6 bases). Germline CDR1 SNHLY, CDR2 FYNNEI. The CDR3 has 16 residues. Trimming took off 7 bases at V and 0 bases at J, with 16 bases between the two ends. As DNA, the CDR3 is TGTGCCAGCACCACCGGGACTGACATAGCCAAAAACATTCAGTACTTC. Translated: CASTTGTDIAKNIQYF.

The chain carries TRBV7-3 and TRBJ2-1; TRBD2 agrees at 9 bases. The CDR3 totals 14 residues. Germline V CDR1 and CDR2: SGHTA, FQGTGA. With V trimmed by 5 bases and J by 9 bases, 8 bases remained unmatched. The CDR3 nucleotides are TGTGCCAGCAGCCGGGCTAGCGGGGCAGGTGAGCAGTTCTTC. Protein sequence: CASSRASGAGEQFF.

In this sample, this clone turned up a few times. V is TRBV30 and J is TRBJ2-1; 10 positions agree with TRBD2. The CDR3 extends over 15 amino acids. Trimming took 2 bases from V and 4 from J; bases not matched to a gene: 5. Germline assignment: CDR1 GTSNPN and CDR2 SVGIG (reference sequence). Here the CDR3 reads CAWSISGGPYNEQFF. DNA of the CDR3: TGTGCCTGGAGTATTAGCGGGGGGCCGTACAATGAGCAGTTCTTC.

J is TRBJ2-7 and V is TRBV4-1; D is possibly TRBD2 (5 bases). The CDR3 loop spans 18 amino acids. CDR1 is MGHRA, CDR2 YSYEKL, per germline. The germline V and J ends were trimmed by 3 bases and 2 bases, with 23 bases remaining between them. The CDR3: CASSHPITAASSAYEQYF. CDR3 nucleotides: TGCGCCAGCAGCCATCCGATAACAGCGGCGTCATCTGCCTACGAGCAGTACTTC.

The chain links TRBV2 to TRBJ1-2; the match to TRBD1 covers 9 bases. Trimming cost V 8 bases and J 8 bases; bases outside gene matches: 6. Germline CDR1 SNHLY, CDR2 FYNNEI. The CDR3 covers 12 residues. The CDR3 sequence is CASPPGTGGYTF. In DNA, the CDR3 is TGTGCCAGCCCCCCCGGGACAGGGGGCTACACCTTC.

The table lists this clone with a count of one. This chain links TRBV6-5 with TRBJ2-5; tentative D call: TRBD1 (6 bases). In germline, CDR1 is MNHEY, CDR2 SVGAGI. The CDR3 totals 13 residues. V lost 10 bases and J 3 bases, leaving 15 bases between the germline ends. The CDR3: CATRAPGEETQYF. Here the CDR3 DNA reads TGTGCCACCCGGGCCCCAGGGGAAGAGACCCAGTACTTC.

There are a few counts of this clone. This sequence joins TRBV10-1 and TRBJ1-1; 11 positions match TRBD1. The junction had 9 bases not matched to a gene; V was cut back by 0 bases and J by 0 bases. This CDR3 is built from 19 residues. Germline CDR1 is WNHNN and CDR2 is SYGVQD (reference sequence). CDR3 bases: TGCGCCAGCAGTGAGTCGATCTCCGGGACAGGGGGTATGAACACTGAAGCTTTCTTT. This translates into CASSESISGTGGMNTEAFF.

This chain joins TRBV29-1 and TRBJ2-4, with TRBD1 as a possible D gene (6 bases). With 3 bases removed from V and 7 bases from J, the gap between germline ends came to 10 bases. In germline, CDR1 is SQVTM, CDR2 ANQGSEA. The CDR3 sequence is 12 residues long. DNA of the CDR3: TGCAGCGTTGAGGGGACAAGTAACATTCAGTACTTC. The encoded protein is CSVEGTSNIQYF.

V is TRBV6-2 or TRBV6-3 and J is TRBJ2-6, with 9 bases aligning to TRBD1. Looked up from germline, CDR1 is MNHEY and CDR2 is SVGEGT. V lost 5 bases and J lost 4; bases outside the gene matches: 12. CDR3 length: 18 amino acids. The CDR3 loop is CASSATDRGRPGANVLTF. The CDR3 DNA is TGTGCCAGCAGTGCCACGGACAGGGGACGGCCCGGGGCCAACGTCCTGACTTTC.

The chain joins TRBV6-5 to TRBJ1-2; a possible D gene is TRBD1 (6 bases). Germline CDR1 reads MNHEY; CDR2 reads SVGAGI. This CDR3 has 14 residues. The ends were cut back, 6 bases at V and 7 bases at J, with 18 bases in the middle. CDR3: CASSVRDTLGGYTF. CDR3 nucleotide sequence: TGTGCCAGCAGCGTCCGGGACACCTTAGGTGGCTACACCTTC.

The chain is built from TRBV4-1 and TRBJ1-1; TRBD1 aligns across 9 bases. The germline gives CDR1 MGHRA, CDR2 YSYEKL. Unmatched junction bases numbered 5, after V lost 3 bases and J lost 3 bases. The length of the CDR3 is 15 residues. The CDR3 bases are TGCGCCAGCAGCCAGGGACAGGGAAGGGACACTGAAGCTTTCTTT. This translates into CASSQGQGRDTEAFF.

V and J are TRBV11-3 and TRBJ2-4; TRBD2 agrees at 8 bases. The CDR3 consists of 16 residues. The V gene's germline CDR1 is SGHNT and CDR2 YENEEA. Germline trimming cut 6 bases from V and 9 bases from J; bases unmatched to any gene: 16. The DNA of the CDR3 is TGTGCCAGCAGTTCGGGGGGGCAGGGGAAGGCGGGCATTCAGTACTTC. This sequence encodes CASSSGGQGKAGIQYF. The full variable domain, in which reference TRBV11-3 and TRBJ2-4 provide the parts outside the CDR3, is EAGVVQSPRYKIIEKKQPVAFWCNPISGHNTLYWYLQNLGQGPELLIRYENEEAVDDSQLPKDRFSAERLKGVDSTLKIQPAELGDSAVYLCASSSGGQGKAGIQYFGAGTRLSVL.

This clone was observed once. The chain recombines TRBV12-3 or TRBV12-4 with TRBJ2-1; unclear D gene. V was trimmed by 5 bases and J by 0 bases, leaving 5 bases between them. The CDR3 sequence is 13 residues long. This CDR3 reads CASSTSSYNEQFF. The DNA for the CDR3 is TGTGCCAGCAGTACCAGCTCCTACAATGAGCAGTTCTTC.

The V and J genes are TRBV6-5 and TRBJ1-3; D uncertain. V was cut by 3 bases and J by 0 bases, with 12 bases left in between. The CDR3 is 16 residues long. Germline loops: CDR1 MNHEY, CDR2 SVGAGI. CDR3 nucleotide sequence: TGTGCCAGCAGTTATTACTCACCGAGCTCTGGAAACACCATATATTTT. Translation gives CASSYYSPSSGNTIYF.

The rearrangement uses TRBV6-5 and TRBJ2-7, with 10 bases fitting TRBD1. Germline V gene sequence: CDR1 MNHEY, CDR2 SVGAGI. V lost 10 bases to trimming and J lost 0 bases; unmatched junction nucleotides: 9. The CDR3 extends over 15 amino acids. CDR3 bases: TGTGCCACCCTCCCGGGGACAGGGGCCTCCTACGAGCAGTACTTC. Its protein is CATLPGTGASYEQYF.

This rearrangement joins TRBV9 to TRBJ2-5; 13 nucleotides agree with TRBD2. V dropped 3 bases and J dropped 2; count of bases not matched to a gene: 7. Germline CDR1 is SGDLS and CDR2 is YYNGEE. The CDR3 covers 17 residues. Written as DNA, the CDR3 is TGTGCCAGCAGCGCCGGACTAGCGGGGGCCTTACAAGAGACCCAGTACTTC. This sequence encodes CASSAGLAGALQETQYF.

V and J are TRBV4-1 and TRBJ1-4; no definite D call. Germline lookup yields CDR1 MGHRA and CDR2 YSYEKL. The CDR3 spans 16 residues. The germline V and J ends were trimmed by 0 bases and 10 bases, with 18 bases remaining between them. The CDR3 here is CASSQDRANPGGKLFF. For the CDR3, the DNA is TGCGCCAGCAGCCAAGATAGGGCTAATCCCGGAGGAAAACTGTTTTTT.

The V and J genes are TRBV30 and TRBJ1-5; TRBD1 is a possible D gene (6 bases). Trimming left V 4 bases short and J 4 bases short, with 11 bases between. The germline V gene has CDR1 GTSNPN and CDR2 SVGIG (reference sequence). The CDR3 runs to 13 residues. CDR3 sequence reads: CAWTTGLNQPQHF. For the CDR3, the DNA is TGTGCCTGGACTACAGGGTTAAATCAGCCCCAGCATTTT.

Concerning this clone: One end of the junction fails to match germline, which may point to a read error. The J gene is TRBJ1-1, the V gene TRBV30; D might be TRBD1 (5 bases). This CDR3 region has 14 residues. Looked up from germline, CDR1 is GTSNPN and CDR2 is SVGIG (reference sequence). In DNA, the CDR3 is TGTGCCTGGGGTGTAGGCCCGGATGGGGCAAGAGCTTTCTTT. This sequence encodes CAWGVGPDGARAFF.

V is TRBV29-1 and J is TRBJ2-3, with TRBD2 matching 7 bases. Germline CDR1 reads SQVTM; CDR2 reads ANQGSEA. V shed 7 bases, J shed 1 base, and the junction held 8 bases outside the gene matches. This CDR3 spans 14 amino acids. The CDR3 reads CSAGAGTGTDTQYF. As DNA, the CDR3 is TGCAGCGCCGGAGCGGGGACGGGCACAGATACGCAGTATTTT.